The next 14 T cell receptor beta chains were all read from a single sample in a study of vaccination effects on CD4 cells after COVID-19. Sequencing was performed with immunoSEQ multiplex PCR; in TCRdb, only in-frame clones are kept and a portion is missing. Of roughly 61,000 clones in the sample, 75% to 85% were seen once. These TCRs' antigens remain unknown. ViraFEST assay sequencing came after antigen-specific CD4+ T cells were expanded with viral peptide pools. Following a roughly ten-day culture, CD4+ T cells were purified. Sequenced material: CD4+ T cells from PBMCs cultured with HCoV-229E spike peptides, taken before COVID-19 vaccination. These TCRs come from a human donor who received a COVID-19 vaccine.

The V call is TRBV5-5, the J call TRBJ1-1; D might be TRBD1 (5 bases). CDR3 length: 13 amino acids. The V end was cut by 3 bases, the J end by 8 bases, with 14 bases between. Germline CDR1 and CDR2: SGHKS and YYEKEE (reference sequence). The CDR3 DNA sequence: TGTGCCAGCAGCTCGGTTGGGGGTAACGAAGCTTTCTTT. Translating it yields CASSSVGGNEAFF. Using reference TRBV5-5 and TRBJ1-1 for the parts outside the CDR3, the full variable domain is DAGVTQSPTHLIKTRGQQVTLRCSPISGHKSVSWYQQVLGQGPQFIFQYYEKEERGRGNFPDRFSARQFPNYSSELNVNALLLGDSALYLCASSSVGGNEAFFGQGTRLTVV.

The chain uses TRBV28 and TRBJ1-6; weak D call: TRBD1 (6 bases). The CDR3 loop spans 16 amino acids. V lost 5 bases and J lost 9, with 20 bases in between. Germline V CDR1 and CDR2: MDHEN, SYDVKM. CDR3 nucleotides: TGTGCCAGCAGTCCAGCCCGGACAGCCATCCCTTCACCCCTCCACTTT. Translating it yields CASSPARTAIPSPLHF.

The J gene is TRBJ1-1, the V gene TRBV18, with TRBD1 identical over 8 bases. J gave up 10 bases and V 5 bases, and 6 bases lay outside the gene matches. Germline V lookup: CDR1 KGHSH, CDR2 LQKENI. CDR3 length: 12 amino acids. Here the CDR3 DNA reads TGTGCCAGCTCATCGGACAGGGCGATAGCTTTCTTT. Amino acid sequence: CASSSDRAIAFF.

The chain recombines TRBV6-6 with TRBJ1-4; D possibly corresponds to TRBD1 (6 bases). Deletions cut 8 bases from V and 4 bases from J, with 20 bases between. The CDR3 runs to 16 residues. Germline V CDR1 and CDR2: MNHNY, SVGAGI (reference sequence). In DNA, the CDR3 is TGTGCCAGCTCCGACTCCGGACAGCCTATTAATGAAAAACTGTTTTTT. Translation: CASSDSGQPINEKLFF.

This clone was picked up one time. This chain uses TRBV7-7 with TRBJ2-5, with D possibly TRBD1 on 5 matching bases. Germline CDR1 SSHAT, CDR2 FNYEAQ (reference sequence). CDR3 length: 15 amino acids. Trimming removed 0 bases from V and 1 base from J, with 9 bases in between. The CDR3 here is CASSLAVQGQETQYF. The CDR3 bases are TGTGCCAGCAGCTTAGCGGTCCAGGGCCAAGAGACCCAGTACTTC.

The genes are TRBV7-8 and TRBJ2-5; D remains ambiguous. The CDR3 has 15 amino acids. Trimming cost V 1 base and J 1 base, with 10 bases left between them. Germline CDR1 is SGHVS and CDR2 is FQNEAQ. CDR3 residues: CASSLGQFIQETQYF. Here the CDR3 DNA reads TGTGCCAGCAGCTTAGGGCAGTTCATCCAAGAGACCCAGTACTTC.

The rearrangement links TRBV30 to TRBJ2-3, with D hard to call. The CDR3 consists of 13 residues. The V gene lost 1 base and the J gene lost 4 bases, with 9 bases spanning the gap. Germline-derived CDR1 and CDR2 are GTSNPN and SVGIG (reference sequence). The CDR3 DNA reads as TGTGCCTGGAGTGGCAGTCGCCCAGATACGCAGTATTTT. Its translation: CAWSGSRPDTQYF.

The J gene is TRBJ2-2, the V gene TRBV5-4; TRBD1 agrees at 12 bases. CDR1 and CDR2 from the germline V gene are SGHNT and YYREEE (reference sequence). V lost 4 bases and J lost 4; bases outside the gene matches: 11. The CDR3 totals 18 residues. The CDR3 DNA reads as TGTGCCAGCAGCCCGGATGGGGGGACAGGGGGCACCACCGGGGAGCTGTTTTTT. Translated, it gives CASSPDGGTGGTTGELFF.

This chain uses TRBV9 with TRBJ2-1, with TRBD2 matching 9 bases. Germline-derived CDR1 and CDR2 are SGDLS and YYNGEE. V lost 3 bases to trimming and J lost 2 bases; unmatched junction nucleotides: 6. CDR3 size: 16 residues. Here the CDR3 reads CASSGDLAGAYNEQFF. CDR3 nucleotide sequence: TGTGCCAGCAGCGGTGACTTAGCGGGGGCCTACAATGAGCAGTTCTTC.

The chain carries TRBV5-1 and TRBJ2-2; D may be TRBD1 (5 bases). CDR1 and CDR2 from the germline V gene are SGHRS and YFSETQ. The CDR3 is made up of 14 amino acids. V lost 4 bases and J lost 6, with 13 bases in between. Written as DNA, the CDR3 is TGCGCCAGCAGCGTCAGGGATGGGGCCGGGGAGCTGTTTTTT. Translation: CASSVRDGAGELFF. The whole variable domain, filled in from reference TRBV5-1 and TRBJ2-2, reads KAGVTQTPRYLIKTRGQQVTLSCSPISGHRSVSWYQQTPGQGLQFLFEYFSETQRNKGNFPGRFSGRQFSNSRSEMNVSTLELGDSALYLCASSVRDGAGELFFGEGSRLTVL.

The V and J genes are TRBV19 and TRBJ2-3, with 7 bases identical to TRBD1. Germline lookup yields CDR1 LNHDA and CDR2 SQIVND (reference sequence). V shed 7 bases, J shed 4 bases, and the junction held 8 bases outside the gene matches. This CDR3 has 14 residues. CDR3 sequence reads: CASMTGMGADTQYF. The DNA of the CDR3 is TGTGCCAGTATGACAGGGATGGGAGCAGATACGCAGTATTTT. The full variable domain, its missing parts supplied by reference TRBV19 and TRBJ2-3, is DGGITQSPKYLFRKEGQNVTLSCEQNLNHDAMYWYRQDPGQGLRLIYYSQIVNDFQKGDIAEGYSVSREKKESFPLTVTSAQKNPTAFYLCASMTGMGADTQYFGPGTRLTVL.

The chain recombines TRBV6-6 with TRBJ1-1, with a weak D call TRBD1 (6 bases). The germline CDR1 and CDR2 sequences are MNHNY and SVGAGI (reference sequence). V lost 7 bases, J lost 1 base, and 13 bases lay in between. The CDR3 runs to 14 residues. This chain's CDR3 is CASNWGLRNTEAFF. The CDR3 DNA sequence: TGTGCCAGCAATTGGGGGCTCCGGAACACTGAAGCTTTCTTT.

This chain joins TRBV28 and TRBJ1-3, with D tentatively TRBD1 (6 bases). The CDR3 spans 15 residues. V was trimmed by 5 bases and J by 2 bases, leaving 13 bases between them. Germline V gene data show CDR1 as MDHEN and CDR2 as SYDVKM. CDR3 bases: TGTGCCAGCAGTCCTGAGGCAGGGGCTGGAAACACCATATATTTT. It translates to CASSPEAGAGNTIYF.

Only one count was recorded for this clone. The CDR3 DNA follows: TGTGCCAGCAGTCTCCTCGGGGAGACCCAGTACTTC. This translates into CASSLLGETQYF. This chain links TRBV7-2 with TRBJ2-5; D gene ambiguous. The CDR3 covers 12 residues. The germline V and J ends were trimmed by 6 bases and 5 bases, with 10 bases remaining between them. CDR1 and CDR2 (germline): SGHTA, FQGNSA.